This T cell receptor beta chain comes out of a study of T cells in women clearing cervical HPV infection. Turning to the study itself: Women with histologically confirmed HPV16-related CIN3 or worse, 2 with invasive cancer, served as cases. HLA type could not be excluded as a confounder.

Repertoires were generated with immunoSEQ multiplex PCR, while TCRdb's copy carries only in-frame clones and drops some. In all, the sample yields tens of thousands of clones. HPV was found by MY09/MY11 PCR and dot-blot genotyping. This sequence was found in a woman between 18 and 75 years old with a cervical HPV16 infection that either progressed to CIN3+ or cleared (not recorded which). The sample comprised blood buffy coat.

The DNA read from the CDR3 is TGCGCCAGCAGCTTGGTGGGGACAGGGTTAAACTATGGC. Its translation: CASSLVGTGLNYG. The full CDR3 reads CASSLVGTGLNYGYTF. The V gene is TRBV5-1, the J gene TRBJ1-2, with 9 bases identical to TRBD1. The read stops 3 residues short of the end of the CDR3; the missing end is completed from the germline J gene. CDR3 size: 16 residues. CDR1 and CDR2 (germline): SGHRS, YFSETQ. With V trimmed by 0 bases and J by 2 bases, 5 bases remained unmatched.